The 26 T cell receptor beta chains below come from one sample, sequenced in a study of blood T cell repertoires in COVID-19. The assay was immunoSEQ multiplex PCR, and TCRdb's table has in-frame clones only and misses some. The data show around 140,000 clones, 70% to 90% seen once. Sequencing input: PBMCs or T cells enriched from blood (not recorded which). The receptors here all came from a woman aged 50 to 60 with acute COVID-19.

The V call is TRBV3-1 (or the pseudogene TRBV3-2), the J call TRBJ1-1, with a weak D call TRBD1 (6 bases). CDR1 is LGHDT and CDR2 is YNNKEL in the germline V gene (reference sequence). V lost 2 bases and J 3 bases, leaving 13 bases between the germline ends. The CDR3 is made up of 15 amino acids. The CDR3 DNA follows: TGTGCCAGCAGCCAACAAGGGACACTCGACACTGAAGCTTTCTTT. This sequence encodes CASSQQGTLDTEAFF.

The gene calls are TRBV30 and TRBJ2-7; a weak D match, TRBD2 (6 bases). The V end lost 2 bases, the J end lost 3 bases, and 11 bases lay between the germline ends. This CDR3 contains 13 residues. Germline CDR1 reads GTSNPN; CDR2 reads SVGIG (reference sequence). CDR3 sequence reads: CAWSMTRHYEQYF. CDR3 DNA sequence: TGTGCCTGGAGTATGACTAGACACTACGAGCAGTACTTC. The full variable domain, its missing parts supplied by reference TRBV30 and TRBJ2-7, is SQTIHQWPATLVQPVGSPLSLECTVEGTSNPNLYWYRQAAGRGLQLLFYSVGIGQISSEVPQNLSASRPQDRQFILSSKKLLLSDSGFYLCAWSMTRHYEQYFGPGTRLTVT.

The V call is TRBV18, the J call TRBJ2-5; no reliable D call. V lost 3 bases and J lost 4, with 12 bases in between. CDR1 and CDR2 from the germline V gene are KGHSH and LQKENI. The CDR3 extends over 14 amino acids. The CDR3 loop reads CASSPSKRAETQYF. The CDR3 region has the DNA TGTGCCAGCTCACCTTCCAAGCGCGCAGAGACCCAGTACTTC.

The chain uses TRBV5-1 and TRBJ1-4; D perhaps matches TRBD1 (5 bases). V was trimmed by 4 bases and J by 6 bases, leaving 13 bases between them. The germline V gene encodes CDR1 SGHRS and CDR2 YFSETQ. This CDR3 is built from 14 residues. CDR3 in DNA: TGCGCCAGCAGCCCCAGGGCAGGTGATGAAAAACTGTTTTTT. Protein sequence: CASSPRAGDEKLFF.

This clone was found once. The gene calls are TRBV27 and TRBJ1-2, with D unresolved. The CDR3 length is 12 residues. From germline, CDR1 is MNHEY and CDR2 SMNVEV (reference sequence). The V gene lost 5 bases and the J gene lost 2 bases, with 6 bases spanning the gap. CDR3 bases: TGTGCCAGCAGTAACACCAACTATGGCTACACCTTC. Its translation: CASSNTNYGYTF.

This clone was counted a few times. The rearrangement joins TRBV5-3 to TRBJ2-1; 13 bases are shared with TRBD2. TRBV5-3 is marked as an open reading frame, function uncertain. V trimming: 0 bases; J trimming: 1 base; junction bases outside the gene matches: 4. The CDR3 length is 18 residues. The CDR3 sequence: CARSLGLAGGPSYNEQFF. CDR3 bases: TGTGCCAGAAGCTTGGGACTAGCGGGAGGACCTTCCTACAATGAGCAGTTCTTC.

The chain couples TRBV4-3 to TRBJ2-1, with D perhaps matching TRBD2 (5 bases). Germline loops: CDR1 LGHNA, CDR2 YSLEER. V lost 2 bases and J 0 bases, leaving 20 bases between the germline ends. The CDR3 extends over 19 amino acids. The CDR3 bases are TGCGCCAGCAGCCAAAGCGGTGATAGGAGGTTAGGCTCCTACAATGAGCAGTTCTTC. Amino acids: CASSQSGDRRLGSYNEQFF.

The rearrangement links TRBV6-1 to TRBJ1-3, with 8 bases fitting TRBD1. The CDR3 loop spans 15 amino acids. The trim removed 3 bases at V and 4 bases at J, leaving 5 bases unmatched. CDR1 and CDR2 from the germline V gene are MNHNS and SASEGT. For the CDR3, the DNA is TGTGCCAGCAGTGATGGGACAGGCGTCGGAAACACCATATATTTT. This codes for CASSDGTGVGNTIYF.

The V and J genes are TRBV6-5 and TRBJ2-1, with 9 nucleotides matching TRBD2. V shed 10 bases, J shed 1 base, and the junction held 8 bases outside the gene matches. CDR1 and CDR2 (germline): MNHEY, SVGAGI. The length of the CDR3 is 15 residues. This CDR3 reads CATLGREGSYNEQFF. DNA of the CDR3: TGTGCCACTCTGGGGCGGGAGGGGTCCTACAATGAGCAGTTCTTC.

The rearrangement links TRBV21-1 to TRBJ1-1; no check of the table's D call, TRBD1, against the DNA was made. TRBV21-1 is listed as a pseudogene. CDR3 length: 14 amino acids. This CDR3 is CASTTDRANTEAFF. The CDR3 DNA reads as TGTGCCAGCACCACGGACAGGGCGAACACTGAAGCTTTCTTT.

V gene TRBV15 combines with J gene TRBJ1-4, with a weak D call TRBD1 (5 bases). Germline V gene sequence: CDR1 LNHNV, CDR2 YYDKDF (reference sequence). This CDR3 is built from 16 residues. The V and J ends lost 1 base and 7 bases respectively, with 16 bases between them. The CDR3 coding sequence is TGTGCCACCAGCAGAGCAGCGGGTCAGGGTTTTGAAAAACTGTTTTTT. It translates to CATSRAAGQGFEKLFF.

A word on this clone: Its ends do not fully match the called genes, so a read error is possible. This chain joins TRBV7-7 and TRBJ2-5; 11 positions agree with TRBD1. Germline V gene lookup returns CDR1 SSHAT and CDR2 FNYEAQ (reference sequence). The CDR3 is 15 amino acids. The CDR3 here is CASSRDRGRQETQYF. Written as DNA, the CDR3 is TGTGCTAGCAGCCGGGACAGGGGGAGGCAAGAGACCCAGTACTTC.

The rearrangement links TRBV5-1 to TRBJ2-3; TRBD2 matches 7 bases. V gave up 0 bases and J gave up 1 base; unmatched junction bases: 8. This CDR3 has 17 residues. Germline loops: CDR1 SGHRS, CDR2 YFSETQ. The CDR3 coding sequence is TGCGCCAGCAGCTTGGGCGGGAGCCCCGGGGGCACAGATACGCAGTATTTT. This translates into CASSLGGSPGGTDTQYF.

Of note for this clone: This sample also contains other DNA sequences that code for the same CDR3. V is TRBV7-9 and J is TRBJ2-5; 7 bases agree with TRBD2. V lost 6 bases to trimming and J lost 4 bases; unmatched junction nucleotides: 5. The CDR3 is 13 residues long. CDR1 and CDR2 from the germline V gene are SEHNR and FQNEAQ (reference sequence). DNA for the CDR3: TGTGCCAGCAGTCGGGGGAGGGGAGAGACCCAGTACTTC. Encoded protein: CASSRGRGETQYF.

This chain uses TRBV5-1 with TRBJ1-1; D is uncertain. The CDR3 is 14 amino acids. Germline values: CDR1 SGHRS, CDR2 YFSETQ. V lost 5 bases and J lost 1, with 12 bases in between. The CDR3 sequence: CASREGSENTEAFF. CDR3 coding DNA: TGCGCCAGCAGGGAGGGTAGTGAGAACACTGAAGCTTTCTTT.

The chain couples TRBV5-1 to TRBJ2-1; TRBD2 matches 10 bases. CDR1 is SGHRS, CDR2 YFSETQ, per germline. This CDR3 contains 17 residues. The V gene end was trimmed by 3 bases and the J gene end by 7 bases; junction bases not matched to a gene: 13. CDR3 amino acids: CASSSKISGRNGNEQFF. DNA of the CDR3: TGCGCCAGCAGCTCCAAGATTAGCGGGAGGAATGGGAATGAGCAGTTCTTC.

This CDR3 is CASSTQDTNEQYF. The DNA of the CDR3 is TGTGCCAGTAGTACCCAGGATACGAACGAGCAGTACTTC. This chain joins TRBV19 and TRBJ2-7; D not certain. Trimming removed 4 bases at V and 5 bases at J, with 12 bases between. CDR1 is LNHDA and CDR2 is SQIVND in the germline V gene (reference sequence). The length of the CDR3 is 13 residues.

The rearrangement links TRBV6-5 to TRBJ1-2; D might be TRBD1 (6 bases). The CDR3 contains 12 residues. Trimming stripped 6 bases from V and 1 base from J, with 6 bases between. Germline values: CDR1 MNHEY, CDR2 SVGAGI. The CDR3 spells CASRDSNYGYTF. In DNA, the CDR3 is TGTGCCAGCAGGGACAGTAACTATGGCTACACCTTC.

This clone turned up a few times. This sequence joins TRBV7-2 and TRBJ1-2; 7 bases are shared with TRBD1. CDR3 length: 16 amino acids. The germline V gene has CDR1 SGHTA and CDR2 FQGNSA. The V and J ends lost 5 bases and 2 bases, in that order; junction bases with no gene match: 11. The CDR3, as DNA: TGTGCCAGCAGCCGTACCGACAGGGTTCAGAACTATGGCTACACCTTC. Translation gives CASSRTDRVQNYGYTF.

CDR3 amino acids: CASSVQGVGGSKNIQYF. The CDR3 DNA is TGTGCCAGCAGCGTACAGGGGGTCGGTGGGTCCAAAAACATTCAGTACTTC. The chain combines TRBV5-6 with TRBJ2-4; 8 bases match TRBD1. CDR3 length equals 17 residues. Germline V gives CDR1 SGHDT, CDR2 YYEEEE. V was clipped by 4 bases and J by 2 bases; unmatched bases: 11.

The rearrangement uses TRBV7-9 and TRBJ2-7; 8 bases match TRBD1. From germline, CDR1 is SEHNR and CDR2 FQNEAQ (reference sequence). Losses at the gene ends were 1 base for V and 7 bases for J; bases not matched to a gene: 12. The length of the CDR3 is 16 residues. This CDR3 is CASSLVQGAGQWEQYF. The CDR3 coding sequence is TGTGCCAGCAGCTTAGTTCAGGGGGCCGGTCAGTGGGAGCAGTACTTC.

This rearrangement joins TRBV7-9 to TRBJ2-3, with 9 nucleotides matching TRBD2. Trimming cost V 5 bases and J 4 bases; bases outside gene matches: 7. The CDR3 runs 15 residues. Germline CDR1 is SEHNR and CDR2 is FQNEAQ (reference sequence). The CDR3 is CASSPIAGVADTQYF. The CDR3 DNA is TGTGCCAGCAGCCCCATAGCGGGAGTGGCAGATACGCAGTATTTT.

This rearrangement joins TRBV2 to TRBJ2-3, with 11 nucleotides matching TRBD2. The CDR3 contains 16 residues. Germline-derived CDR1 and CDR2 are SNHLY and FYNNEI. Trimming took 6 bases from V and 2 from J; bases not matched to a gene: 7. CDR3 in DNA: TGTGCCAGCAGGGCCGGGACTAGCGGCAACACAGATACGCAGTATTTT. It codes for CASRAGTSGNTDTQYF.

The genes are TRBV19 and TRBJ2-6; D gene ambiguous. From germline, CDR1 is LNHDA and CDR2 SQIVND (reference sequence). The germline V and J ends were trimmed by 5 bases and 2 bases, with 4 bases remaining between them. The CDR3 covers 13 residues. In DNA, the CDR3 is TGTGCCAGTAGTCCTACTGGGGCCAACGTCCTGACTTTC. Its protein is CASSPTGANVLTF.

The chain carries TRBV24-1 and TRBJ1-1; D not resolved. In germline, CDR1 is KGHDR, CDR2 SFDVKD. V shed 1 base and J shed 7 bases, with 9 bases lying between them. The CDR3 has 13 amino acids. The CDR3 DNA reads as TGTGCCACCAGTGATTTTTTCGGGAATGAAGCTTTCTTT. The encoded protein is CATSDFFGNEAFF.

CDR3: CASSWISGYNNEQFF. The CDR3 DNA reads as TGTGCCAGCAGTTGGATCTCAGGGTACAACAATGAGCAGTTCTTC. The chain couples TRBV27 to TRBJ2-1; D is perhaps TRBD1 (5 bases). Per germline, CDR1 MNHEY and CDR2 SMNVEV (reference sequence). The CDR3 contains 15 residues. V lost 4 bases to trimming and J lost 5 bases, with 15 bases between them.